The 24 T cell receptor beta chains listed next were all sequenced from one sample in a study of CD8 T cells in ankylosing spondylitis. TCRdb re-analysed the 5' RACE reads in MiXCR, keeping a single row per CDR3 protein. This sample has some 30,000 distinct CDR3 sequences, with approximately 15% found just once. Sequencing was performed on blood. All receptors derive from a male donor with ankylosing spondylitis or in good health (not recorded which).

This clonotype was counted a single time. This chain links TRBV20-1 with TRBJ2-4; weak D call: TRBD2 (6 bases). Trimming took 0 bases from V and 0 from J, leaving 15 bases between them. Germline CDR1 reads DFQATT; CDR2 reads SNEGSKA (reference sequence). The CDR3 covers 17 residues. CDR3 in amino acids: CSARDAGKGLAKNIQYF. The CDR3 DNA follows: TGCAGTGCTAGAGATGCGGGCAAGGGACTAGCCAAAAACATTCAGTACTTC.

The chain recombines TRBV11-3 with TRBJ2-1; D unresolved. The CDR3 consists of 15 residues. With 1 base removed from V and 3 bases from J, the gap between germline ends came to 10 bases. The germline gives CDR1 SGHNT, CDR2 YENEEA. The CDR3 nucleotides read TGTGCCAGCAGCTTAGCGGGCTCCTTCTACAATGAGCAGTTCTTC. As protein: CASSLAGSFYNEQFF.

The chain employs TRBV5-1 and TRBJ2-2; 7 nucleotides line up with TRBD2. CDR3 size: 14 residues. V lost 2 bases to trimming and J lost 5 bases; unmatched junction nucleotides: 3. CDR1 is SGHRS, CDR2 YFSETQ, per germline. As DNA, the CDR3 is TGCGCCAGCAGCTTAGTACTAGCGACCGGGGAGCTGTTTTTT. It encodes CASSLVLATGELFF.

This chain connects TRBV30 to TRBJ1-5; D not resolved. Trimming removed 4 bases from V and 1 base from J, with 11 bases in between. CDR3 length equals 14 residues. Germline values: CDR1 GTSNPN, CDR2 SVGIG (reference sequence). For the CDR3, the DNA is TGTGCCTGGAAAGGTGGACCGAGCAATCAGCCCCAGCATTTT. Residues: CAWKGGPSNQPQHF.

This clonotype was counted a few times. The rearrangement joins TRBV7-9 to TRBJ1-1; no definite D call. Trimming removed 4 bases at V and 1 base at J, with 13 bases between. Per the germline V gene, CDR1 is SEHNR and CDR2 is FQNEAQ (reference sequence). This CDR3 comprises 15 residues. CDR3 residues: CASSSTTRQNTEAFF. CDR3 coding DNA: TGTGCCAGCAGCTCGACGACCCGACAGAACACTGAAGCTTTCTTT.

CDR3 residues: CSAEALGGGTGELFF. The CDR3 nucleotides are TGCAGTGCGGAAGCCCTAGGTGGGGGCACCGGGGAGCTGTTTTTT. The rearrangement joins TRBV20-1 to TRBJ2-2; D is tentatively TRBD1 or TRBD2 (5 bases each). This CDR3 contains 15 residues. The germline CDR1 and CDR2 sequences are DFQATT and SNEGSKA (reference sequence). Deletions cut 6 bases from V and 4 bases from J, with 18 bases between.

This clonotype was seen a few times. The V call is TRBV12-3 or TRBV12-4, the J call TRBJ1-5; 7 nucleotides line up with TRBD1. The CDR3 has 14 amino acids. V shed 5 bases, J shed 7 bases, and the junction held 8 bases outside the gene matches. DNA of the CDR3: TGTGCCAGCAGTCCTGACAGGGTAGGCCAGCCCCAGCATTTT. Translating gives CASSPDRVGQPQHF.

This clonotype was seen only once. One end of the junction varies from germline; a read error may be responsible. The chain employs TRBV7-8 and TRBJ2-1; TRBD1 matches 11 bases. The germline V gene has CDR1 SGHVS and CDR2 FQNEAQ. The CDR3 has 15 amino acids. The CDR3 sequence is CASSLGTGGGNEQFF. The CDR3 DNA follows: TGCGCCAGCAGCTTAGGGACAGGGGGAGGAAATGAGCAGTTCTTC.

The rearrangement links TRBV7-3 to TRBJ1-1, with D possibly being TRBD1 (5 bases). Per the germline V gene, CDR1 is SGHTA and CDR2 is FQGTGA. V was cut by 5 bases and J by 1 base, with 11 bases left in between. This CDR3 comprises 14 residues. CDR3 loop: CASSMGRQNTEAFF. The DNA of the CDR3 is TGTGCCAGCAGCATGGGACGGCAGAACACTGAAGCTTTCTTT.

This clonotype was counted at least ten times. The V call is TRBV12-3 or TRBV12-4, the J call TRBJ2-6; a possible D gene is TRBD2 (5 bases). V was cut by 6 bases and J by 2 bases, with 11 bases left in between. This CDR3 is 15 amino acids long. CDR3 amino acids: CASRSLGAGANVLTF. CDR3 sequence (DNA): TGTGCCAGCAGATCCCTCGGGGCTGGGGCCAACGTCCTGACTTTC.

The chain couples TRBV15 to TRBJ2-1, with 7 bases that match TRBD1. The germline CDR1 and CDR2 sequences are LNHNV and YYDKDF (reference sequence). Unmatched junction bases numbered 12, after V lost 5 bases and J lost 11 bases. The CDR3 has 14 residues. The CDR3, as DNA: TGTGCCACCAGCGGCGACAGGGCGCAGTTGAAGCAGTTCTTC. Translating it yields CATSGDRAQLKQFF.

This clonotype was observed at least ten times. The chain links TRBV20-1 to TRBJ2-7; perhaps TRBD2 as D (5 bases). V dropped 1 base and J dropped 3 bases, with 13 bases sitting between them. Germline-derived CDR1 and CDR2 are DFQATT and SNEGSKA (reference sequence). The CDR3 totals 14 residues. The CDR3 region has the DNA TGCAGTGCTAGAGTGGCGCTAGCTGGCTACGAGCAGTACTTC. Translating it yields CSARVALAGYEQYF.

The chain links TRBV10-3 to TRBJ2-7; 11 bases are a match to TRBD1. This CDR3 spans 14 amino acids. V dropped 6 bases and J dropped 6; count of bases not matched to a gene: 7. Germline values: CDR1 ENHRY, CDR2 SYGVKD. CDR3 nucleotides: TGTGCCATCAGGCCCGGACAGGGGGCGGGCGAGCAGTACGTC. This encodes CAIRPGQGAGEQYV.

The V gene is TRBV19, the J gene TRBJ2-1, with 10 positions matching TRBD2. The J segment lost 7 bases and the V segment lost 5 bases, leaving 11 bases of the junction unmatched. The CDR3 loop spans 16 amino acids. Germline V gives CDR1 LNHDA, CDR2 SQIVND (reference sequence). CDR3 coding DNA: TGTGCCAGTAGTGCAGGACTAGCGGAGGCCTTGAATGAGCAGTTCTTC. The encoded protein is CASSAGLAEALNEQFF.

This clonotype was detected a few times. The genes are TRBV19 and TRBJ2-2; no clear D gene. The germline V and J ends were trimmed by 2 bases and 5 bases, with 9 bases remaining between them. The CDR3 totals 14 residues. Germline assignment: CDR1 LNHDA and CDR2 SQIVND (reference sequence). DNA of the CDR3: TGTGCCAGTAGTATAAAAGTCGCTACCGGGGAGCTGTTTTTT. Translated: CASSIKVATGELFF.

This clonotype was detected a few times. The rearrangement uses TRBV7-2 and TRBJ1-1; D is uncertain. In germline, CDR1 is SGHTA, CDR2 FQGNSA. Trimming removed 1 base at V and 5 bases at J, with 8 bases between. This CDR3 comprises 13 residues. CDR3 in DNA: TGTGCCAGCAGCTTAGGGCCAGCGACTGAAGCTTTCTTT. Its translation: CASSLGPATEAFF.

This clonotype was observed a few times. The chain joins TRBV7-2 to TRBJ2-2, with 7 bases matching TRBD2. The CDR3 is 15 residues long. The ends lost 4 bases at V and 7 bases at J; junction bases unmatched: 9. In germline, CDR1 is SGHTA, CDR2 FQGNSA. CDR3 nucleotide sequence: TGTGCCAGCAGCTCCCAAGCGGGGAGGGACGGGGAGCTGTTTTTT. Its protein is CASSSQAGRDGELFF.

J is TRBJ2-1 and V is TRBV10-3; 12 bases fit TRBD2. Trimming at V came to 6 bases and at J to 6 bases, leaving 6 bases not matched to a gene. The CDR3 has 15 amino acids. Per the germline V gene, CDR1 is ENHRY and CDR2 is SYGVKD. The CDR3 here is CAISELAGGGNEQFF. CDR3 nucleotides: TGTGCCATCAGCGAACTAGCGGGAGGTGGCAATGAGCAGTTCTTC.

This clonotype was observed a handful of times. The CDR3: CASSLTGGRGTEAFF. For the CDR3, the DNA is TGTGCCAGCAGCTTAACGGGGGGCAGAGGGACTGAAGCTTTCTTT. The rearrangement joins TRBV11-2 to TRBJ1-1, with a tentative D call TRBD1 (6 bases). CDR1 and CDR2 from the germline V gene are SGHAT and FQNNGV. This CDR3 region has 15 residues. V dropped 2 bases and J dropped 5 bases, with 15 bases sitting between them. The whole variable domain, remainder taken from reference TRBV11-2 and TRBJ1-1, is EAGVAQSPRYKIIEKRQSVAFWCNPISGHATLYWYQQILGQGPKLLIQFQNNGVVDDSQLPKDRFSAERLKGVDSTLKIQPAKLEDSAVYLCASSLTGGRGTEAFFGQGTRLTVV.

This clonotype was recorded a few times. V gene TRBV28 combines with J gene TRBJ1-1; no clear D. The CDR3 has 15 residues. CDR1 is MDHEN and CDR2 is SYDVKM in the germline V gene. V was trimmed by 2 bases and J by 1 base, leaving 11 bases between them. The CDR3 spells CASSLIGQPNTEAFF. In DNA, the CDR3 is TGTGCCAGCAGTTTAATCGGTCAGCCGAACACTGAAGCTTTCTTT.

In this sample, this clonotype turned up a few times. V gene TRBV21-1 combines with J gene TRBJ2-7. TRBV21-1 is a pseudogene locus. CDR3 length: 14 residues. The chain's CDR3 is CASPKSGSSYEQYF. DNA for the CDR3: TGTGCCAGCCCAAAGTCGGGCAGCTCCTACGAGCAGTACTTC.

The J gene is TRBJ2-5, the V gene TRBV2, with D possibly matching TRBD2 (6 bases). The CDR3 contains 13 residues. CDR1 is SNHLY, CDR2 FYNNEI, per germline. V lost 7 bases and J lost 5, with 14 bases in between. CDR3 amino acids: CASIVIAGETQYF. The CDR3 DNA reads as TGTGCCAGCATTGTGATTGCGGGGGAGACCCAGTACTTC.

This chain connects TRBV12-3 or TRBV12-4 to TRBJ1-1, with no clear D. V was pared by 6 bases and J by 0 bases, with 5 bases between. This CDR3 spans 12 amino acids. The CDR3 DNA reads as TGTGCCAGCAGAGGGCTGAACACTGAAGCTTTCTTT. This translates into CASRGLNTEAFF.

This clonotype has more than one count but fewer than ten. J is TRBJ2-3 and V is TRBV12-3 or TRBV12-4, with TRBD1 matching over 8 bases. This CDR3 region has 15 residues. V gave up 6 bases and J gave up 2 bases; unmatched junction bases: 7. CDR3: CASSERTGNTDTQYF. Written as DNA, the CDR3 is TGTGCCAGCAGCGAAAGGACAGGGAACACAGATACGCAGTATTTT.